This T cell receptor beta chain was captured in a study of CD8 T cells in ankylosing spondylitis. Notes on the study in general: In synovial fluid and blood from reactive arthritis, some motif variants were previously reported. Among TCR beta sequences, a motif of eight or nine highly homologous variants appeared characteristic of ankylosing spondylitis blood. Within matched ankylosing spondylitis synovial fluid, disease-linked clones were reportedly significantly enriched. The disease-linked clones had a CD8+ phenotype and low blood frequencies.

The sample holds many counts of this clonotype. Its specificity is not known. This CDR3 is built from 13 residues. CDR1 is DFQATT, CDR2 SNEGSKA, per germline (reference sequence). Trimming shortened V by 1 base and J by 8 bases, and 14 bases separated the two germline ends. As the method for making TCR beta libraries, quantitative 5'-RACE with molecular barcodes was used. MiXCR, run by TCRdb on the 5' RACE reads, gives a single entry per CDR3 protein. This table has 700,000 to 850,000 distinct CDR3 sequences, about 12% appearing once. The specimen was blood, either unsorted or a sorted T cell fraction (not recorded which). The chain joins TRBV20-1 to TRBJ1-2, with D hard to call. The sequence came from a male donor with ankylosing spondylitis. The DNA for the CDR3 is TGCAGTGCTAGAGTCCTTGGAGCTGGGGGCTACACCTTC. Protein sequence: CSARVLGAGGYTF.